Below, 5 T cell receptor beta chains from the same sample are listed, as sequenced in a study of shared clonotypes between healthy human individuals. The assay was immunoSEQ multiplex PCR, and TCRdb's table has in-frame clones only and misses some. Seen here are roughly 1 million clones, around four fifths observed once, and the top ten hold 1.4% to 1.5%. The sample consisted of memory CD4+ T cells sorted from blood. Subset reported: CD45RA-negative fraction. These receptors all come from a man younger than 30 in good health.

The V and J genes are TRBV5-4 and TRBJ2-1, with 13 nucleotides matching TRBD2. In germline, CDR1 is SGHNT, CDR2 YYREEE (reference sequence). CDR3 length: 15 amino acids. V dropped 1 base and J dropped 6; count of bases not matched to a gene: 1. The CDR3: CASSLTSGRANEQFF. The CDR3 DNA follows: TGTGCCAGCAGCTTGACTAGCGGGAGGGCCAATGAGCAGTTCTTC.

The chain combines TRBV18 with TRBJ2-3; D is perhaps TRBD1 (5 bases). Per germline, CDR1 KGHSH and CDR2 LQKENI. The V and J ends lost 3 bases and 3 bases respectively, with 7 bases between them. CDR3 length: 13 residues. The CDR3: CASSPRQTDTQYF. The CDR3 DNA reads TGTGCCAGCTCACCTCGACAGACAGATACGCAGTATTTT.

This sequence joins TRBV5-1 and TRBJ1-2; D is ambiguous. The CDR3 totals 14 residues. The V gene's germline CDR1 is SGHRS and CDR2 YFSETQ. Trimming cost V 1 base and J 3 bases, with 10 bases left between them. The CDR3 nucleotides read TGCGCCAGCAGCTTGACGATACAGCACTATGGCTACACCTTC. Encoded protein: CASSLTIQHYGYTF.

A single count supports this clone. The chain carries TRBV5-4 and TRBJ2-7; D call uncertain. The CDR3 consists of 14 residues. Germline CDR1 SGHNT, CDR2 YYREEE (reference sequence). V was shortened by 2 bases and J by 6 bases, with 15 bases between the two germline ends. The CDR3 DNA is TGTGCCAGCAGCTTCCAAGGCCCCCTCGGCGAGCAGTACTTC. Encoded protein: CASSFQGPLGEQYF. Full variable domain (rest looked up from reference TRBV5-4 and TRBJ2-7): ETGVTQSPTHLIKTRGQQVTLRCSSQSGHNTVSWYQQALGQGPQFIFQYYREEENGRGNFPPRFSGLQFPNYSSELNVNALELDDSALYLCASSFQGPLGEQYFGPGTRLTVT.

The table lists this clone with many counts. CDR3 DNA: TGTGCCAGCAGTGGAGGGGACCCTAATCGACTCTATGGCTACACCTTC. It translates to CASSGGDPNRLYGYTF. The rearrangement joins TRBV6-1 to TRBJ1-2, with D possibly being TRBD1 (5 bases). Germline V gene sequence: CDR1 MNHNS, CDR2 SASEGT. Trimming removed 4 bases from V and 4 bases from J, with 19 bases in between. This CDR3 region has 16 residues.